A selection of T cell receptor beta chains follows, all from one sample in a study of T cells in Graves' hyperthyroidism and ophthalmopathy. Via MiXCR, TCRdb re-called the multiplex PCR reads, giving one row per CDR3 protein. The sample lists 530,000 or so distinct CDR3 sequences, approximately 25% occurring once. Sequencing was carried out using blood. These receptors all stem from a woman between 25 and 40 years old with Graves' ophthalmopathy. The CDR3 runs from the conserved cysteine through the conserved F or W.

CDR3 protein	V gene	J gene	CDR3 length
CASSLERGGNSNTEAFF	TRBV11-2	TRBJ1-1	17
CASSTMQGAELFF	TRBV7-2	TRBJ2-2	13
CSAAPPDRVNTEAFF	TRBV20-1	TRBJ1-1	15
CASSPGREGGYTF	TRBV7-9	TRBJ1-2	13
CASSWDGPNQPQHF	TRBV6-2/TRBV6-3	TRBJ1-5	14
CASSYSSESGLSYEQYF	TRBV6-5	TRBJ2-7	17
CASSEYFGQNYGYTF	TRBV6-1	TRBJ1-2	15
CASSSMRAQGYTF	TRBV7-2	TRBJ1-2	13
CASSVTGVAETQYF	TRBV19	TRBJ2-5	14
CSASTRANEQYF	TRBV20-1	TRBJ2-7	12
CASNYDYEQYF	TRBV6-5	TRBJ2-7	11
CASSYFNEQYF	TRBV6-2/TRBV6-3	TRBJ2-7	11
CNARAGSREAFF	TRBV20-1	TRBJ1-1	12
CASVGQGETQYF	TRBV12-5	TRBJ2-5	12
CATRIQETQYF	TRBV6-1	TRBJ2-5	11
CSARAGGANTEAFF	TRBV20-1	TRBJ1-1	14
CASSTSTGAAGRYTF	TRBV6-1	TRBJ1-2	15
CASSPLVHIAGYTF	TRBV12-3/TRBV12-4	TRBJ1-2	14
CASTPWGGSSYEQYF	TRBV27	TRBJ2-7	15
CSANTGVVNYEQYF	TRBV20-1	TRBJ2-7	14
CASSEIRQKSSYEQYF	TRBV6-2/TRBV6-3	TRBJ2-7	16
CASSPSDGNTGELFF	TRBV7-3	TRBJ2-2	15
CASSRSGQGYYEQYF	TRBV6-1	TRBJ2-7	15
CASTTGGYNEQFF	TRBV7-6	TRBJ2-1	13
CASSYDRGRWNEQYF	TRBV6-2/TRBV6-3	TRBJ2-7	15
CASSLRLGNTEAFF	TRBV7-9	TRBJ1-1	14
CASSPPGVSDYGYTF	TRBV7-9	TRBJ1-2	15
CSAGQAAYEQYF	TRBV20-1	TRBJ2-7	12
CSAREGGANQPQHF	TRBV20-1	TRBJ1-5	14
CASSALGGWQETQYF	TRBV6-1	TRBJ2-5	15
CASSLTSGGWTEAFF	TRBV7-2	TRBJ1-1	15
CASSSGADTEAFF	TRBV12-3/TRBV12-4	TRBJ1-1	13
CASSQGQGGQETQYF	TRBV4-2	TRBJ2-5	15
CASSYLAGGYQETQYF	TRBV6-5	TRBJ2-5	16
CASSYGRAPRFTEAFF	TRBV6-5	TRBJ1-1	16
CASSMKEFSDQETQYF	TRBV6-2/TRBV6-3	TRBJ2-5	16
CASSYSSGMEWETQYF	TRBV11-2	TRBJ2-5	16
CASSFGHPNTEAFF	TRBV5-1	TRBJ1-1	14
CASSYSKQGGNYGYTF	TRBV6-2/TRBV6-3	TRBJ1-2	16
CASSLDGDFYNEQFF	TRBV11-2	TRBJ2-1	15
CASSPLENYGYTF	TRBV7-9	TRBJ1-2	13
CASSLMRENQPQHF	TRBV5-5	TRBJ1-5	14
CASRTGTGGVETQYF	TRBV6-6	TRBJ2-5	15
CSSFGTEAFF	TRBV29-1	TRBJ1-1	10
CASSPDGLMNTEAFF	TRBV7-9	TRBJ1-1	15
CASIPGDSNQPQHF	TRBV6-1	TRBJ1-5	14
CSVEAGNTGELFF	TRBV29-1	TRBJ2-2	13
CASSSQGARYSPLHF	TRBV27	TRBJ1-6	15
CASSLALGESGNTIYF	TRBV11-2	TRBJ1-3	16
CASSQVGASGSFEQYF	TRBV4-2	TRBJ2-7	16